The 29 T cell receptor beta chains below all came from one sample that was sequenced in a study of identical twins. TCRdb called the 5' RACE reads again in MiXCR, with one record for every CDR3 protein. The sample contains 400,000 to 600,000 distinct CDR3 sequences, about a fifth of which appear only once. The sample was also reused in another study, on yellow fever vaccine responses in identical twins.

The sample was CD4+ T cells sorted from blood. Receptors originate from a woman aged 18-29 years in good health.

CDR3 nucleotide sequence: TGTGCCACCAGCTTCCGCCCGGACGGTGAGCAGTTCTTC. Protein sequence: CATSFRPDGEQFF. This rearrangement joins TRBV15 to TRBJ2-1, with D uncertain. CDR1 LNHNV and CDR2 YYDKDF come from the germline V gene (reference sequence). This CDR3 has 13 amino acids. The V end was cut by 5 bases, the J end by 9 bases, with 14 bases between.

The rearrangement uses TRBV4-2 and TRBJ1-1; D possibly corresponds to TRBD1 (5 bases). Germline V CDR1 and CDR2: LGHNA, YNFKEQ. The CDR3 extends over 12 amino acids. V was trimmed by 0 bases and J by 11 bases, leaving 10 bases between them. The CDR3 loop reads CASSQDRVFAFF. The CDR3 bases are TGTGCCAGCAGCCAAGACAGGGTTTTCGCTTTCTTT.

The CDR3 here is CSARDPGLANEQFF. The CDR3 DNA reads TGCAGTGCTAGAGATCCGGGACTAGCAAATGAGCAGTTCTTC. This chain uses TRBV20-1 with TRBJ2-1; TRBD2 matches at 9 bases. The CDR3 contains 14 residues. The trim removed 0 bases at V and 7 bases at J, leaving 4 bases unmatched. Per the germline V gene, CDR1 is DFQATT and CDR2 is SNEGSKA (reference sequence).

This clonotype has only a few counts. This chain connects TRBV12-3 or TRBV12-4 to TRBJ2-7, with D possibly matching TRBD2 (5 bases). The CDR3 contains 15 residues. V was clipped by 3 bases and J by 4 bases, with 16 bases between them. CDR3 bases: TGTGCCAGCAGTTTGAGGGAGTACCGACCGTACGAGCAGTACTTC. Amino acids: CASSLREYRPYEQYF.

The V and J genes are TRBV20-1 and TRBJ2-1; 9 bases align to TRBD2. The length of the CDR3 is 15 residues. Germline V lookup: CDR1 DFQATT, CDR2 SNEGSKA (reference sequence). The V segment lost 0 bases and the J segment 7 bases; nucleotides outside the gene matches: 7. CDR3 residues: CSAREGSGRANEQFF. The DNA of the CDR3 is TGCAGTGCTAGAGAAGGTAGCGGGAGAGCTAATGAGCAGTTCTTC.

The chain couples TRBV12-3 or TRBV12-4 to TRBJ2-7; the match to TRBD1 covers 8 bases. V trimming: 6 bases; J trimming: 6 bases; junction bases outside the gene matches: 10. This CDR3 contains 14 residues. CDR3 sequence: CASRGRQGRLEQYF. The CDR3, as DNA: TGTGCCAGCAGAGGCAGACAGGGGCGGCTCGAGCAGTACTTC.

This clonotype was counted only a few times. The chain recombines TRBV7-3 with TRBJ2-2, with TRBD2 matching over 9 bases. V lost 4 bases, J lost 5 bases, and 2 bases stayed unmatched. CDR3 length equals 14 residues. Germline-derived CDR1 and CDR2 are SGHTA and FQGTGA. The CDR3 DNA follows: TGTGCCAGCAGCTGGCTAGCGGGAACCGGGGAGCTGTTTTTT. This sequence encodes CASSWLAGTGELFF.

This clonotype was detected a few times. The chain employs TRBV3-1 and TRBJ2-1; D is unresolved. Trimming pared 4 bases from V and 6 bases from J, leaving 16 bases between. Germline-derived CDR1 and CDR2 are LGHDT and YNNKEL (reference sequence). This CDR3 region has 15 residues. The CDR3 DNA reads TGTGCCAGCAGCCCTCCGAGGTCTACGGGCAATGAGCAGTTCTTC. It encodes CASSPPRSTGNEQFF.

This clonotype was recorded many times. V and J are TRBV12-3 or TRBV12-4 and TRBJ2-1; possible D gene TRBD2, 5 bases. This CDR3 has 17 amino acids. Trimming pared 6 bases from V and 3 bases from J, leaving 21 bases between. Here the CDR3 reads CASSPPSGSENYNEQFF. Here the CDR3 DNA reads TGTGCCAGCAGCCCTCCTTCGGGGTCAGAAAACTACAATGAGCAGTTCTTC.

This clonotype was seen just once. The CDR3 loop reads CAIPGGQETQYF. For the CDR3, the DNA is TGCGCCATCCCGGGGGGGCAGGAGACCCAGTACTTC. The chain employs TRBV5-1 and TRBJ2-5; the match to TRBD2 covers 8 bases. Germline V CDR1 and CDR2: SGHRS, YFSETQ. The trim removed 9 bases at V and 5 bases at J, leaving 6 bases unmatched. The CDR3 contains 12 residues.

This clonotype was counted at least ten times. The gene calls are TRBV5-1 and TRBJ2-2, with a tentative D call TRBD2 (6 bases). Germline V lookup: CDR1 SGHRS, CDR2 YFSETQ. Trimming stripped 2 bases from V and 6 bases from J, with 11 bases between. The CDR3 totals 14 residues. CDR3 residues: CASSFPGEAGELFF. The CDR3 DNA reads TGCGCCAGCAGCTTTCCCGGGGAGGCCGGGGAGCTGTTTTTT.

This clonotype was observed a few times. V usage is TRBV6-1 and J usage is TRBJ1-1, with D maybe TRBD1 (5 bases). Germline loops: CDR1 MNHNS, CDR2 SASEGT. The CDR3 runs 15 residues. V was trimmed by 1 base and J by 4 bases, leaving 13 bases between them. The CDR3 nucleotides read TGTGCCAGCAGTGAAGGCCCAGGGAGGGGCACTGAAGCTTTCTTT. It is translated as CASSEGPGRGTEAFF.

The gene calls are TRBV20-1 and TRBJ2-5, with 8 positions matching TRBD2. Looked up from germline, CDR1 is DFQATT and CDR2 is SNEGSKA (reference sequence). This CDR3 spans 13 amino acids. Trimming took 3 bases from V and 9 from J; bases not matched to a gene: 9. This CDR3 is CSASRGPGGAQYF. In DNA form, the CDR3 reads TGCAGTGCTAGCCGTGGGCCCGGGGGGGCCCAGTACTTC.

V gene TRBV12-3 or TRBV12-4 combines with J gene TRBJ2-2; D is undetermined. The CDR3 totals 14 residues. V lost 3 bases, J lost 5 bases, and 10 bases lay in between. For the CDR3, the DNA is TGTGCCAGCAGTTTTGAGTACGGTACCGGGGAGCTGTTTTTT. It encodes CASSFEYGTGELFF.

This clonotype came up a few times. The chain is built from TRBV11-2 and TRBJ2-1, with 7 bases identical to TRBD2. The ends lost 0 bases at V and 16 bases at J; junction bases unmatched: 12. Germline values: CDR1 SGHAT, CDR2 FQNNGV. The CDR3 has 14 residues. The CDR3: CASSLDLVAGVRFF. CDR3 nucleotide sequence: TGTGCCAGCAGCTTAGATCTAGTTGCGGGAGTCCGTTTCTTC.

The chain couples TRBV5-1 to TRBJ2-2; TRBD2 matches at 8 bases. Germline V gene lookup returns CDR1 SGHRS and CDR2 YFSETQ. The CDR3 covers 16 residues. Unmatched junction bases numbered 7, after V lost 4 bases and J lost 2 bases. CDR3 nucleotide sequence: TGCGCCAGCAGCGCCGTGACTAGCGTAAACACCGGGGAGCTGTTTTTT. It yields the protein CASSAVTSVNTGELFF.

The V gene is TRBV12-3 or TRBV12-4, the J gene TRBJ2-1, with 12 bases lining up with TRBD2. The V segment lost 5 bases and the J segment 8 bases; nucleotides outside the gene matches: 10. CDR3 length equals 16 residues. The CDR3 coding sequence is TGTGCCAGCAGTCCACCGACTAGCGGGAGTGGTGATGAGCAGTTCTTC. This codes for CASSPPTSGSGDEQFF.

This clonotype has a count of ten or more. The V call is TRBV15, the J call TRBJ2-1; D possibly corresponds to TRBD1 (7 bases). The V end lost 0 bases, the J end lost 7 bases, and 16 bases lay between the germline ends. CDR3 length equals 16 residues. CDR1 LNHNV and CDR2 YYDKDF come from the germline V gene (reference sequence). CDR3 sequence reads: CATSRDLVAGGNEQFF. CDR3 nucleotide sequence: TGTGCCACCAGCAGAGATCTCGTGGCAGGGGGGAATGAGCAGTTCTTC.

The V gene is TRBV20-1, the J gene TRBJ1-1, with a possible D match to TRBD1 (5 bases). Trimming removed 3 bases from V and 2 bases from J, with 10 bases in between. CDR3 length: 13 residues. Germline CDR1 and CDR2: DFQATT and SNEGSKA (reference sequence). Here the CDR3 DNA reads TGCAGTGCTAGTGTCAGGGTCAACACTGAAGCTTTCTTT. Translated, it gives CSASVRVNTEAFF.

In its sample, this clonotype was seen a few times. The chain employs TRBV7-9 and TRBJ2-5, with TRBD2 matching over 7 bases. Losses at the gene ends were 3 bases for V and 2 bases for J; bases not matched to a gene: 6. Per germline, CDR1 SEHNR and CDR2 FQNEAQ (reference sequence). CDR3 length: 15 residues. CDR3 protein: CASSLREISQETQYF. DNA for the CDR3: TGTGCCAGCAGCTTGCGGGAGATTTCACAAGAGACCCAGTACTTC.

This clonotype has just a few counts. J is TRBJ2-4 and V is TRBV28; 8 bases match TRBD1. CDR1 is MDHEN and CDR2 is SYDVKM in the germline V gene. The CDR3 has 13 residues. After removal of 5 bases from V and 8 bases from J, the junction contained 5 bases not matched to a gene. CDR3 residues: CASSQGAWDIQYF. CDR3 DNA sequence: TGTGCCAGCAGTCAGGGGGCTTGGGACATTCAGTACTTC.

In this sample, this clonotype turned up a few times. The V gene is TRBV7-9, the J gene TRBJ1-1; 7 bases line up with TRBD1. The CDR3 consists of 15 residues. Germline V gene lookup returns CDR1 SEHNR and CDR2 FQNEAQ (reference sequence). V shed 2 bases, J shed 1 base, and the junction held 4 bases outside the gene matches. The CDR3, as DNA: TGTGCCAGCAGCTTAACGACAGGGCGGAACACTGAAGCTTTCTTT. This translates into CASSLTTGRNTEAFF. Full variable domain (remainder filled in from reference TRBV7-9 and TRBJ1-1): DTGVSQNPRHKITKRGQNVTFRCDPISEHNRLYWYRQTLGQGPEFLTYFQNEAQLEKSRLLSDRFSAERPKGSFSTLEIQRTEQGDSAMYLCASSLTTGRNTEAFFGQGTRLTVV.

The chain employs TRBV6-1 and TRBJ2-7; 7 nucleotides agree with TRBD1. Trimming took 5 bases from V and 2 from J; bases not matched to a gene: 12. Germline CDR1 reads MNHNS; CDR2 reads SASEGT. This CDR3 has 16 amino acids. The CDR3 sequence: CASSPLIDRATYEQYV. The CDR3 DNA follows: TGTGCCAGCAGTCCGCTAATCGACAGGGCGACCTACGAGCAGTACGTC.

The chain couples TRBV5-6 to TRBJ2-5, with 10 bases lining up with TRBD1. Trimming at V came to 4 bases and at J to 3 bases, leaving 3 bases not matched to a gene. Germline V gene lookup returns CDR1 SGHDT and CDR2 YYEEEE. CDR3 length equals 14 residues. The CDR3 loop is CASSKTGGKETQYF. In DNA form, the CDR3 reads TGTGCCAGCAGCAAGACAGGGGGCAAAGAGACCCAGTACTTC.

The rearrangement links TRBV5-1 to TRBJ2-7; D possibly corresponds to TRBD1 (5 bases). Trimming left V 4 bases short and J 0 bases short, with 20 bases between. Germline CDR1 and CDR2: SGHRS and YFSETQ. The CDR3 sequence is 17 residues long. CDR3 sequence reads: CASSLRTDRPSSYEQYF. The CDR3 coding sequence is TGCGCCAGCAGCCTACGGACCGACAGACCGAGCTCCTACGAGCAGTACTTC. The full variable domain, completed using reference TRBV5-1 and TRBJ2-7, is KAGVTQTPRYLIKTRGQQVTLSCSPISGHRSVSWYQQTPGQGLQFLFEYFSETQRNKGNFPGRFSGRQFSNSRSEMNVSTLELGDSALYLCASSLRTDRPSSYEQYFGPGTRLTVT.

This clonotype was counted only a few times. The V call is TRBV24-1, the J call TRBJ2-2; a weak D match, TRBD1 (6 bases). The CDR3 is 15 amino acids. Germline-derived CDR1 and CDR2 are KGHDR and SFDVKD. The V gene lost 0 bases and the J gene lost 6 bases, with 10 bases spanning the gap. The DNA for the CDR3 is TGTGCCACCAGTGATTTGGGGGGCAAATCCGGGGAGCTGTTTTTT. Protein product: CATSDLGGKSGELFF.

This clonotype has a handful of counts. The gene calls are TRBV12-3 or TRBV12-4 and TRBJ2-1; 11 bases line up with TRBD2. V shed 6 bases and J 5 bases; nucleotides not matched to a gene: 9. The CDR3 is made up of 16 amino acids. CDR3 in DNA: TGTGCCAGCAGCCCCCTTAGCGGGAGGGTCAACAATGAGCAGTTCTTC. Translating it yields CASSPLSGRVNNEQFF.

The chain couples TRBV3-1 to TRBJ2-1, with D unresolved. CDR3 size: 13 residues. V shed 1 base and J shed 9 bases, with 10 bases lying between them. Germline CDR1 reads LGHDT; CDR2 reads YNNKEL (reference sequence). As DNA, the CDR3 is TGTGCCAGCAGCCAAGGACCGTCGAGTGAGCAGTTCTTC. It is translated as CASSQGPSSEQFF.

This sequence joins TRBV20-1 and TRBJ2-2; D perhaps matches TRBD2 (5 bases). Deletions cut 6 bases from V and 0 bases from J, with 14 bases between. The germline gives CDR1 DFQATT, CDR2 SNEGSKA (reference sequence). This CDR3 is built from 15 residues. CDR3 coding DNA: TGCAGTGCCTCAATCGGAGGCTCGAACACCGGGGAGCTGTTTTTT. Translation gives CSASIGGSNTGELFF.